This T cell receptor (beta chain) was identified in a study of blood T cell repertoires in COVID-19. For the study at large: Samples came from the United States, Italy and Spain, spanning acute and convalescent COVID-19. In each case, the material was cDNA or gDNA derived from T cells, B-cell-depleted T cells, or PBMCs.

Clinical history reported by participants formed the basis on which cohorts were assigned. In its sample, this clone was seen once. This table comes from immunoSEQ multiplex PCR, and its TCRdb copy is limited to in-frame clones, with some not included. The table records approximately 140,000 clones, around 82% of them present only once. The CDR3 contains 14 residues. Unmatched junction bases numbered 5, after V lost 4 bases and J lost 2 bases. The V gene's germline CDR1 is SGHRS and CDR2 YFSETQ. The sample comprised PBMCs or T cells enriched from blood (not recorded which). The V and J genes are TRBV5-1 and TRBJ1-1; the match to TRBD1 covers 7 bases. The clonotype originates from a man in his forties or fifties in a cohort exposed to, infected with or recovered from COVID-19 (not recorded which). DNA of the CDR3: TGCGCCAGCAGCCCCGGGACAGCAAACACTGAAGCTTTCTTT. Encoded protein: CASSPGTANTEAFF.